Given below is one T cell receptor beta chain in context. No antigen is known for it. The assay was immunoSEQ multiplex PCR, and TCRdb's table has in-frame clones only and misses some. The profile shows about 2 million clones, about 95% of them singletons. This record belongs to a study of shared clonotypes between healthy human individuals. The CDR3 extends over 16 amino acids. Germline V gene data show CDR1 as MGHRA and CDR2 as YSYEKL. Deletions cut 0 bases from V and 4 bases from J, with 13 bases between. Study outcomes and limitations: Apart from blood, nothing was sampled; tissue repertoires likely differ. Estimated clonotype richness was generally higher in naive than memory subsets. Rarefaction indicated that sorted-subset sequencing remained incomplete although depth was large.

Naive CD8 cells, CD45RO-negative and positively selected for CCR7, excluded terminally differentiated effector memory CD45RA+ cells. Donors were healthy HIV-negative adults without recently reported acute infections or vaccinations. The receptor was isolated from a man aged 18 to 29 in good health. The sequenced material came from naive CD8+ T cells sorted from blood. The V call is TRBV4-1, the J call TRBJ2-1; maybe TRBD2 (5 bases). CDR3 region: CASSQDSEGLYNEQFF. The CDR3 DNA reads TGCGCCAGCAGCCAAGATTCTGAGGGATTATACAATGAGCAGTTCTTC.